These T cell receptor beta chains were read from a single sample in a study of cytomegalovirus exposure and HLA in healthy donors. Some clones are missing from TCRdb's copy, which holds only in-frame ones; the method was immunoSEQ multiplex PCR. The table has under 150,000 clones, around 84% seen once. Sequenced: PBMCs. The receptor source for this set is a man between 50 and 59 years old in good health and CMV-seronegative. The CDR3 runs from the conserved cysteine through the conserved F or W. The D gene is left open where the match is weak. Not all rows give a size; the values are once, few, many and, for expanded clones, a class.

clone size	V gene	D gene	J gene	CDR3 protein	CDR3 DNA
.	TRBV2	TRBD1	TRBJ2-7	CASKSGTVSYEQYF	TGTGCCAGTAAGTCCGGGACAGTTTCCTACGAGCAGTACTTC
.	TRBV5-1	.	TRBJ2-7	CASSLAGRNEQYF	TGCGCCAGCAGCTTGGCGGGGAGGAACGAGCAGTACTTC
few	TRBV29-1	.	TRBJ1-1	CSVVFRHTEAFF	TGCAGCGTTGTATTCCGTCACACTGAAGCTTTCTTT
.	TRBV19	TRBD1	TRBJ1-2	CASMGDRGLSSYGYTF	TGTGCCAGTATGGGGGACAGGGGTTTGTCTTCGTATGGCTACACCTTC
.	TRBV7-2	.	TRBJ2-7	CASSLARSYEQYF	TGTGCCAGCAGCTTAGCGAGGTCTTACGAGCAGTACTTC
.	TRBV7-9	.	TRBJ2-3	CASSFSAGGTDTQYF	TGTGCCAGCAGCTTCTCGGCGGGCGGAACAGATACGCAGTATTTT
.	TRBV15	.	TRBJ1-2	CAISRARDYGYTF	TGTGCCATCTCAAGGGCGAGGGACTATGGCTACACCTTC
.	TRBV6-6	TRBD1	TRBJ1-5	CASSEGQISNQPQHF	TGTGCCAGCAGTGAGGGACAGATAAGCAATCAGCCCCAGCATTTT
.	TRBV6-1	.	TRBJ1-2	CASNRDIYGYTF	TGTGCCAGCAACAGGGACATCTATGGCTACACCTTC
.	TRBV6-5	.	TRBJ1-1	CASTNEGNTEAFF	TGTGCCAGCACTAACGAGGGGAACACTGAAGCTTTCTTT
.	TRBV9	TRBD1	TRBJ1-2	CASSVDFGGGVRDGYTF	TGTGCCAGCAGCGTAGACTTTGGAGGGGGCGTTAGGGATGGCTACACCTTC
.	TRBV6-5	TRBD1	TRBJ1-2	CAISREGRGGYTF	TGTGCTATCAGCCGCGAGGGCAGGGGGGGCTACACCTTC
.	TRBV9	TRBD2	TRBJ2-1	CASSVAGTRAHNEQFF	TGTGCCAGCAGCGTAGCCGGGACTAGAGCCCACAATGAGCAGTTCTTC
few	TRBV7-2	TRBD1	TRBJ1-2	CASSQGGTGGNGYTF	TGCGCCAGCAGCCAAGGCGGGACAGGGGGCAATGGCTACACCTTC
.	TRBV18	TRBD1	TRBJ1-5	CASSATGGQPQHF	TGTGCCAGCTCGGCGACAGGGGGACAGCCCCAGCATTTT
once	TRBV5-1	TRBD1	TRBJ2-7	CASSRGQGASYEQYF	TGCGCCAGCAGCCGGGGACAGGGGGCTTCCTACGAGCAGTACTTC
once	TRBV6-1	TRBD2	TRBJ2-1	CASSVPGTSDDNEQFF	TGTGCCAGCAGTGTTCCCGGGACTAGCGATGACAATGAGCAGTTCTTC
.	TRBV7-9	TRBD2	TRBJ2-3	CASSFRTSGVPGDTQYF	TGTGCCAGCAGCTTCCGGACTAGCGGGGTCCCCGGAGATACGCAGTATTTT
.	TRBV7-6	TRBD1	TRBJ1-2	CASSLNPGQKGGYTF	TGTGCCAGCAGCTTAAATCCGGGACAGAAAGGGGGCTACACCTTC
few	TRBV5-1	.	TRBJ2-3	CASSLSSPVSTDTQYF	TGCGCCAGCAGCTTGAGTTCACCAGTTAGCACAGATACGCAGTATTTT
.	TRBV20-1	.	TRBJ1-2	CSARRGGYTF	TGCAGTGCTCGCAGGGGCGGCTACACCTTC
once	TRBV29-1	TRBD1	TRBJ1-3	CSVQGAPTGNTIYF	TGCAGCGTTCAGGGGGCGCCGACTGGAAACACCATATATTTT
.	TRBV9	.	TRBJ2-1	CASSGVGDYNEQFF	TGTGCCAGCAGTGGGGTGGGAGACTACAATGAGCAGTTCTTC
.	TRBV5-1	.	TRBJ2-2	CASSTRENTGELFF	TGCGCCAGCAGCACACGGGAGAACACCGGGGAGCTGTTTTTT
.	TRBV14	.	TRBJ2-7	CASSLTRPPYEQYF	TGTGCCAGCAGCCTGACTAGGCCCCCCTACGAGCAGTACTTC
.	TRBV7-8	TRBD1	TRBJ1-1	CASSLQGALTNTEAFF	TGTGCCAGCAGCTTACAGGGGGCTCTCACAAACACTGAAGCTTTCTTT
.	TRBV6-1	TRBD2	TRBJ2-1	CASSETSGSNNEQFF	TGTGCCAGCAGTGAAACTAGCGGGAGTAACAATGAGCAGTTCTTC
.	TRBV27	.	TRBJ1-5	CASRPGTNGHQPQHF	TGTGCCAGCAGACCCGGGACAAACGGCCATCAGCCCCAGCATTTT
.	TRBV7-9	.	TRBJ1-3	CASSRTGYSGNTIYF	TGTGCCAGCAGCCGTACAGGGTACTCTGGAAACACCATATATTTT
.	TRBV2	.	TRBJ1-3	CASSGQGSHSGNTIYF	TGTGCCAGCAGTGGCCAGGGCAGTCACTCTGGAAACACCATATATTTT
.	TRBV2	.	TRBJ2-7	CASSAQSYEQYF	TGTGCCAGCAGTGCACAGAGCTACGAGCAGTACTTC
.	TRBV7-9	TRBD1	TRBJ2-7	CASSLGTGVLREQYF	TGTGCCAGCAGTTTAGGGACAGGCGTTTTGAGGGAGCAGTACTTC
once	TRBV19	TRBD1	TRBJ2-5	CATTRGQGETQYF	TGTGCCACCACCAGGGGGCAAGGTGAGACCCAGTACTTC
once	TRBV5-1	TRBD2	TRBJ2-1	CASSWAGGGEYNEQFF	TGCGCCAGCAGCTGGGCGGGCGGGGGAGAATACAATGAGCAGTTCTTC
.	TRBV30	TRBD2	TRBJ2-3	CAWSSQRGTDTQYF	TGTGCCTGGAGTAGCCAGCGGGGCACCGATACGCAGTATTTT
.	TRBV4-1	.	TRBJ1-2	CASSQGRGGDANYGYTF	TGCGCCAGCAGCCAGGGGCGGGGGGGAGACGCTAACTATGGCTACACCTTC
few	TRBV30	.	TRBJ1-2	CAWSQPNYGYTF	TGTGCCTGGTCACAGCCCAACTATGGCTACACCTTC
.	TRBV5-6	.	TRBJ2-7	CASSFSQLYEQYF	TGTGCCAGCAGCTTTTCACAGCTCTACGAGCAGTACTTC
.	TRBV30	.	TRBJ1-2	CAWTLGYGYTF	TGTGCCTGGACCCTCGGGTATGGCTACACCTTC
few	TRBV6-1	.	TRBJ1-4	CASSAGGLNEKLFF	TGTGCCAGCAGTGCAGGAGGACTTAATGAAAAACTGTTTTTT
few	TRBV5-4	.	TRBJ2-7	CASREGGAGIEQYF	TGTGCCAGCAGGGAAGGGGGGGCAGGCATCGAGCAGTACTTC
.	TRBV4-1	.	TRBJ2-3	CASSQGTTRADTQYF	TGCGCCAGCAGCCAAGGGACTACCCGGGCAGATACGCAGTATTTT
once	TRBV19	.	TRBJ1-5	CASSIGEGMYQPQHF	TGTGCCAGTAGTATAGGGGAGGGGATGTATCAGCCCCAGCATTTT
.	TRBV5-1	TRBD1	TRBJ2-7	CASSLPSPQGSSYEQYF	TGCGCCAGCAGCTTGCCTAGCCCACAGGGGAGCTCCTACGAGCAGTACTTC
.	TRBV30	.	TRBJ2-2	CAWTDRSKYGTGELFF	TGTGCCTGGACGGACAGATCGAAATATGGCACCGGGGAGCTGTTTTTT
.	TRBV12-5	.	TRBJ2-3	CASGPGGWGDTQYF	TGTGCTAGTGGTCCCGGCGGGTGGGGAGATACGCAGTATTTT
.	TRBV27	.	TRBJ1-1	CASSTVMGLKTEAFF	TGTGCCAGCAGTACCGTGATGGGGCTAAAGACTGAAGCTTTCTTT
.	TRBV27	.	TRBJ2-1	CASSLRAHYNEQFF	TGTGCCAGCAGTTTGAGGGCCCACTACAATGAGCAGTTCTTC
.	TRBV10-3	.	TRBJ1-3	CAISAEGGSGNTIYF	TGTGCCATCAGTGCCGAAGGAGGCTCTGGAAACACCATATATTTT
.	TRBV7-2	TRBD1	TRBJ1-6	CASSPSGTVNNSPLHF	TGTGCCAGCAGCCCTAGTGGGACAGTGAATAATTCCCCCCTCCACTTT
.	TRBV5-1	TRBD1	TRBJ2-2	CASTRQGARGTGELFF	TGCGCCAGCACCCGACAGGGGGCCAGGGGGACCGGGGAGCTGTTTTTT
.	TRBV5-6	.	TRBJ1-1	CASSPGVNTEAFF	TGTGCCAGCAGCCCCGGGGTGAACACTGAAGCTTTCTTT
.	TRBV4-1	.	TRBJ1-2	CASSQDQWYGYTF	TGCGCCAGCAGCCAAGATCAGTGGTATGGCTACACCTTC
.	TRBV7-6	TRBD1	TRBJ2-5	CASSLQGLGFSETQYF	TGTGCCAGCAGCCTACAGGGGTTGGGGTTCTCAGAGACCCAGTACTTC
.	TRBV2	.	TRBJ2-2	CASNQGPRELFF	TGTGCCAGCAACCAGGGGCCCCGGGAGCTGTTTTTT
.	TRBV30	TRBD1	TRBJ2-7	CAWNRTGCYEQYF	TGTGCCTGGAACAGGACAGGGTGTTACGAGCAGTACTTC
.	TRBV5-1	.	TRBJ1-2	CASSGEETGPNYGYTF	TGCGCCAGCAGTGGAGAGGAGACAGGCCCTAACTATGGCTACACCTTC
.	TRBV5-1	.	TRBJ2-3	CASSLAGEAPQYF	TGCGCCAGCAGCTTGGCCGGCGAGGCGCCGCAGTATTTT
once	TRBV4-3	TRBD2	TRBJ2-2	CASSLVAGDSGELFF	TGCGCCAGCAGCCTAGTGGCGGGAGATTCCGGGGAGCTGTTTTTT